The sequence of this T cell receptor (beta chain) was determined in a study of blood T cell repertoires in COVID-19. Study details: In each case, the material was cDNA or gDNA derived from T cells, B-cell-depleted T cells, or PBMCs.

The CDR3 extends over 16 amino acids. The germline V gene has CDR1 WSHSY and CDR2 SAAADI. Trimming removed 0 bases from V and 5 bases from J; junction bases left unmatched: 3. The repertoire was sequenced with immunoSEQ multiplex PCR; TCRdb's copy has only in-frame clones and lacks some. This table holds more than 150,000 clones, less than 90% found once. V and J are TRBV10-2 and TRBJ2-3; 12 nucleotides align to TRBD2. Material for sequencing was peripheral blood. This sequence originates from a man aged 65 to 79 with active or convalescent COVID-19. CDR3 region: CASSESPSGGVDTQYF. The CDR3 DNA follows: TGCGCCAGCAGTGAGTCGCCTAGCGGGGGGGTAGATACGCAGTATTTT.